Here is one TCR beta chain with its context. Measured with immunoSEQ multiplex PCR; TCRdb has only the in-frame clones, and not every one. Of hundreds of thousands of clones in the sample, approximately 96% were seen once. This sample stems from a study of shared clonotypes between healthy human individuals. Study at large: A donor's plate count was three for CD4 naive and three for CD4 memory; CD8 naive had two and CD8 memory one.

CD45RO-negative, CCR7-selected cells formed the naive CD8 fraction, which excluded terminally differentiated effector memory CD45RA+ cells. The sample consisted of naive CD8+ T cells sorted from blood. The receptor's source is a woman in her 30s in good health.

The CDR3, as DNA: TGCGCCAGCAGCCAAGATCTAGCCTACACAGATACGCAGTATTTT. Its translation: CASSQDLAYTDTQYF. The chain recombines TRBV4-1 with TRBJ2-3; maybe TRBD2 (5 bases). The ends were cut back, 0 bases at V and 2 bases at J, with 9 bases in the middle. This CDR3 comprises 15 residues. The germline V gene has CDR1 MGHRA and CDR2 YSYEKL.